The source of this TCR beta chain is a study of blood T cell repertoires in COVID-19 (dated by TCRdb to the early 2020s). As for the study more broadly: Collaborator samples came from the United States, Italy and Spain and covered acute and convalescent phases of COVID-19. The prospective study material was composed of cDNA or gDNA derived from T cells, B-cell-depleted T cells, or PBMCs. Deeply sampled blood TCRbeta repertoires from subjects exposed to, actively infected with, or recovered from COVID-19 were included in the dataset. The repertoires were released in a freely available public database meant as a resource for research on the immune response to SARS-CoV-2. The samples were drawn from two sources: the first 160 participants of the ongoing ImmuneRACE study, and over 950 subjects contributed by 6 global collaborators. A de-identified subject ID, COVID-19 status, age in years and sex were almost always included in the sample metadata. HLA class I and class II types, where available, came from metadata supplied by the sample provider rather than from assay-based typing.

TCRbeta CDR3 regions were amplified from genomic DNA by means of the immunoSEQ Assay, a bias-controlled multiplex PCR. The original pipeline was this. The number of nucleated cells in each sample was estimated from the amplification of reference gene primers within the assay. To quantify the absolute abundance of each unique TCRbeta CDR3 rearrangement, sequence reads were collapsed and filtered. Productive Simpson clonality was computed per sample as the square root of Simpson's diversity index over productive rearrangements. TCRdb stores this immuneACCESS table with in-frame sequences only. Part of the clones is absent; in the studies checked, under half of the shortfall reflects unresolved V genes, and no reason is known for the rest. V and J calls and clone size are as listed in that table; D and trimming were resolved from the DNA. A total of around 200,000 clones appear in this sample, around 84% of them only once. The ten largest clones add up to roughly 15% of the sample.

As regards this clone: Its antigen has not been determined. Per-base quality was not reported, and no clone a single base away is much larger than it.

The study at large found these results: Clinical and demographic metadata were provided uncurated, with the amount varying by source and participant.

One collaborating source in Seattle enrolled patients during active infection and followed them longitudinally through the course of disease. Each collaborating institution followed its own protocols to collect whole blood in K2EDTA tubes. For TCRbeta analysis, collaborator samples were shipped as frozen whole blood, as isolated PBMCs, or as DNA extracted from either sample type. Sequencing input: peripheral blood. The clonotype comes from a woman in her seventies with COVID-19, enrolled during active disease.

The CDR3 corresponds to CASSLELARSDTQYF. In nucleotides, the sequence is TGTGCCAGCAGCTTAGAACTAGCTAGGTCAGATACGCAGTATTTT. The rearrangement joined TRBV7-7 to TRBJ2-3; the D segment could be TRBD2, given 6 matching bases. The CDR3 sequence holds 15 residues, the cysteine and phenylalanine included. Of all the DNA, just the CDR3 is kept, 45 bases in frame from base 1. V was cut back by 1 base and J by 4 bases, leaving a gap of 12 bases between them. CDR1 and CDR2, looked up from the germline V gene (reference sequence), are SSHAT and FNYEAQ.